Many counts were recorded for the clone carrying this TCR beta chain. Its target is unknown. The data are from a study of response to subunit inactivated influenza vaccine. Study-wide findings and caveats: After each seasonal influenza vaccination, few new T cells are recruited, the authors suggested.

Each CDR3 protein is one row after TCRdb ran MiXCR on the RT-PCR reads. The sample lists approximately 530,000 distinct CDR3 sequences, around 7.9% seen once, with around 13% in the top ten. The CDR3 contains 15 residues. V was pared by 5 bases and J by 6 bases, with 9 bases of the junction left unmatched. The germline CDR1 and CDR2 sequences are SGHAT and FQDESV (reference sequence). This sample comprised PBMCs from blood, obtained less than 25 months after vaccination. The V gene is TRBV11-1, the J gene TRBJ2-1; 8 bases fit TRBD2. The source of this sequence is a man aged 45 to 70 who received an inactivated influenza vaccine. In nucleotides, the CDR3 is TGTGCCAGCAGCGCATCCGGGACTAGTAGCAATGAGCAGTTCTTC. Residues: CASSASGTSSNEQFF.